This entry describes one T cell receptor (beta chain). Its antigen is still unknown. No base quality information exists; no much larger clone differs at one position. This sample is part of a study of blood T cell repertoires in COVID-19 (dated by TCRdb to 2020 to 2022). In the study overall: The collaborator samples originated in the United States, Italy and Spain and spanned the acute and convalescent phases of COVID-19. The prospective study material was composed of cDNA or gDNA derived from T cells, B-cell-depleted T cells, or PBMCs. Deeply sampled blood TCRbeta repertoires from subjects exposed to, actively infected with, or recovered from COVID-19 were included in the dataset. The repertoires were made available in a free public database intended to serve as a resource for research on the immune response to SARS-CoV-2. The samples were drawn from the first 160 participants of the ongoing ImmuneRACE study and from more than 1,000 subjects provided by 6 global collaborators. Sample metadata almost always included a de-identified subject ID, COVID-19 status, age in years and sex. Where available, HLA class I and class II types were taken from metadata supplied by the sample provider and were not determined by assay-based typing.

TCRbeta CDR3 regions were amplified from genomic DNA by means of the immunoSEQ Assay, a bias-controlled multiplex PCR. The authors processed their data as follows. The number of nucleated cells in each sample was estimated from the amplification of reference gene primers within the assay. Sequence reads were collapsed and filtered to measure the absolute abundance of every unique TCRbeta CDR3 rearrangement. For each sample, productive Simpson clonality was calculated by taking the square root of Simpson's diversity index across productive rearrangements. As stored in TCRdb, this immuneACCESS dataset retains in-frame rearrangements with V and J assigned. A fraction of the clones does not appear; measured against another copy, unresolved V genes explain less than half of the discrepancy, and the remainder lacks a known reason. The D gene and trimming were derived from the DNA, and the V and J assignments and clone size from that table. The table for this sample lists around 200,000 clones; roughly nine tenths of them were counted only once. The top ten constitute roughly 2.4% of the sample.

Participants in the prospective study were enrolled through a virtual design, were aged roughly 18 to 100 years, and lived in roughly 25 United States geographic areas. Cohort assignment in the prospective study relied on participant-reported clinical history from a screening survey and a study questionnaire. In the prospective study, whole blood, serum and a nasopharyngeal or oropharyngeal swab were collected from each participant by mobile phlebotomists. Prospective study participants could optionally give additional blood draws and questionnaires over an approximately 2-month period. Blood samples from the prospective study were shipped frozen or at room temperature prior to DNA extraction. Relative to germline, V is missing 0 bases and J is missing 7 bases, with 0 bases of the junction outside any gene match. The CDR3 runs 15 amino acids, cysteine and phenylalanine included. Only the CDR3 portion is preserved as DNA: 45 bases, with reading frame beginning at the first base. Taken from the germline V gene, the CDR1 and CDR2 loops are SGHRS and YFSETQ.

What the work shows at the level of the full study, not this receptor alone: Clinical and demographic metadata were provided uncurated, with the amount varying by source and participant.

Sequences were obtained from PBMCs or T cells enriched from blood (not recorded which). The chain uses TRBV5-1 and TRBJ2-1; TRBD2 agrees with 14 junctional bases. The source of this sequence is a woman aged 40 to 55 with acute COVID-19. CDR3 protein: CASSLGLAGGNEQFF. The DNA sequence is given as TGCGCCAGCAGCTTGGGACTAGCGGGGGGGAATGAGCAGTTCTTC.